This TCR beta chain originates from a study of somatic mutations in cytotoxic T cells in rheumatoid arthritis. Whole-study findings and limits: Each of 8 out of 65 patients had a largest CD8+ clone that made up more than 20% of CD8+ cells. A significant difference in CD8+ T-cell clonality was not found between rheumatoid arthritis patients and age-matched healthy controls.

The table came from immunoSEQ multiplex PCR; TCRdb's copy has only in-frame clones and leaves some out. The profile shows about 9,200 clones, 75% to 80% of them singletons. Using positive magnetic bead selection on an AutoMACS, CD4+ and CD8+ cells were isolated, after which their purity was checked by flow cytometry. The CDR3 is 15 residues long. Trimming shortened V by 1 base and J by 5 bases, and 14 bases separated the two germline ends. Germline V gene lookup returns CDR1 LGHNA and CDR2 YSLEER. Concerning this clone: Its cognate antigen is unknown.

The origin of this receptor is an adult with rheumatoid arthritis. Source material: CD8+ T cells sorted from blood. The chain combines TRBV4-3 with TRBJ2-5; D call uncertain. The CDR3 coding sequence is TGCGCCAGCAGCCAAGGTAGTGGGTCGCGGGAGACCCAGTACTTC. Residues: CASSQGSGSRETQYF.